Following are 24 T cell receptor beta chains from one sample sequenced in a study of cytomegalovirus exposure and HLA in healthy donors. A multiplex PCR was run with 60 Vbeta primers and 13 Jbeta primers. Profiling relied on immunoSEQ multiplex PCR, and the TCRdb table lists in-frame clones only, not all of them. The sample includes over 100,000 clones. The sample was PBMCs. The receptors originated from a man under 40 in good health and CMV-seronegative.

The chain joins TRBV6-5 to TRBJ2-1; 9 bases line up with TRBD2. Germline trimming cut 8 bases from V and 6 bases from J; bases unmatched to any gene: 8. The CDR3 totals 14 residues. Germline lookup yields CDR1 MNHEY and CDR2 SVGAGI. The CDR3: CASVSPSGVNEQFF. The CDR3 nucleotides read TGTGCCAGCGTCTCCCCTAGCGGGGTCAATGAGCAGTTCTTC.

The chain employs TRBV4-1 and TRBJ1-6; no definite D call. This CDR3 spans 16 amino acids. Trimming left V 0 bases short and J 0 bases short, with 6 bases between. In germline, CDR1 is MGHRA, CDR2 YSYEKL. Written as DNA, the CDR3 is TGCGCCAGCAGCCAAGAGCCGAGCTCCTATAATTCACCCCTCCACTTT. Residues: CASSQEPSSYNSPLHF.

The chain employs TRBV5-6 and TRBJ2-5; D not resolved. This CDR3 is built from 11 residues. Germline lookup yields CDR1 SGHDT and CDR2 YYEEEE. Between the trimmed V and J ends, which lost 2 bases and 8 bases, there was a span of 7 bases. The CDR3 region is CASSFELTQYF. Written as DNA, the CDR3 is TGTGCCAGCAGCTTTGAGCTTACCCAGTACTTC. The full variable domain, rest sourced from reference TRBV5-6 and TRBJ2-5, is DAGVTQSPTHLIKTRGQQVTLRCSPKSGHDTVSWYQQALGQGPQFIFQYYEEEERQRGNFPDRFSGHQFPNYSSELNVNALLLGDSALYLCASSFELTQYFGPGTRLLVL.

This sequence joins TRBV19 and TRBJ1-5; D unresolved. The CDR3 spans 12 residues. Trimming stripped 5 bases from V and 5 bases from J, with 7 bases between. Germline CDR1 LNHDA, CDR2 SQIVND (reference sequence). The CDR3 loop is CASSPGDQPQHF. CDR3 sequence (DNA): TGTGCCAGTAGTCCCGGGGATCAGCCCCAGCATTTT.

The rearrangement links TRBV30 to TRBJ2-5; TRBD1 agrees at 7 bases. CDR1 GTSNPN and CDR2 SVGIG come from the germline V gene (reference sequence). This CDR3 is built from 13 residues. Germline trimming cut 1 base from V and 3 bases from J; bases unmatched to any gene: 2. The CDR3 region has the DNA TGTGCCTGGAGTGGGGGACAGAAAGAGACCCAGTACTTC. The encoded protein is CAWSGGQKETQYF.

V is TRBV10-3 and J is TRBJ2-3, with 8 bases that match TRBD1. The V gene's germline CDR1 is ENHRY and CDR2 SYGVKD. This CDR3 is built from 13 residues. Unmatched junction bases numbered 2, after V lost 4 bases and J lost 5 bases. CDR3: CAISGTGIDTQYF. Here the CDR3 DNA reads TGTGCCATCAGTGGGACAGGGATAGATACGCAGTATTTT.

The chain uses TRBV6-5 and TRBJ1-6; TRBD1 matches 8 bases. Germline values: CDR1 MNHEY, CDR2 SVGAGI. J gave up 5 bases and V 4 bases, and 4 bases lay outside the gene matches. The CDR3 is 15 amino acids. CDR3 sequence reads: CASSSPTGDNSPLHF. The CDR3 bases are TGTGCCAGCAGTTCTCCGACAGGGGATAATTCACCCCTCCACTTT.

This chain joins TRBV18 and TRBJ1-4, with TRBD1 matching over 9 bases. The CDR3 is made up of 16 amino acids. Germline CDR1 and CDR2: KGHSH and LQKENI. Trimming cost V 2 bases and J 2 bases; bases outside gene matches: 3. The CDR3 DNA follows: TGTGCCAGCTCACCAGACAGGGGGTTTACTAATGAAAAACTGTTTTTT. Translating it yields CASSPDRGFTNEKLFF.

This chain uses TRBV2 with TRBJ2-7; D is perhaps TRBD2 (5 bases). V was clipped by 7 bases and J by 1 base, with 14 bases between them. This CDR3 region has 14 residues. The germline V gene encodes CDR1 SNHLY and CDR2 FYNNEI. The CDR3: CASKPRADSYEQYF. For the CDR3, the DNA is TGTGCCAGCAAACCCCGAGCGGATTCCTACGAGCAGTACTTC.

The J gene is TRBJ1-5, the V gene TRBV28; 9 bases are shared with TRBD1. The length of the CDR3 is 14 residues. V lost 7 bases to trimming and J lost 4 bases; unmatched junction nucleotides: 5. CDR1 is MDHEN and CDR2 is SYDVKM in the germline V gene. The CDR3 DNA is TGTGCCAGCAAAACGGGGACAGGGAATCAGCCCCAGCATTTT. Translating gives CASKTGTGNQPQHF.

V and J are TRBV6-5 and TRBJ1-1; possible D gene TRBD1, 5 bases. Germline V gene sequence: CDR1 MNHEY, CDR2 SVGAGI. The germline V and J ends were trimmed by 6 bases and 0 bases, with 11 bases remaining between them. This CDR3 has 14 amino acids. The CDR3 DNA reads TGTGCCAGCAGACGTGCGACAGTGAACACTGAAGCTTTCTTT. Residues: CASRRATVNTEAFF.

The rearrangement uses TRBV6-5 and TRBJ1-1; TRBD1 agrees at 8 bases. V gave up 6 bases and J gave up 1 base; unmatched junction bases: 4. This CDR3 spans 14 amino acids. From germline, CDR1 is MNHEY and CDR2 SVGAGI. The CDR3, as DNA: TGTGCCAGCAGCCCTACAGGGGGGAACACTGAAGCTTTCTTT. It yields the protein CASSPTGGNTEAFF.

The V gene is TRBV5-6, the J gene TRBJ2-3, with TRBD2 matching 8 bases. Germline V lookup: CDR1 SGHDT, CDR2 YYEEEE. CDR3 length: 17 amino acids. V was pared by 5 bases and J by 2 bases, with 13 bases of the junction left unmatched. This CDR3 is CASRSGTSRKNTDTQYF. DNA of the CDR3: TGTGCCAGCAGGTCGGGGACTAGTCGGAAGAACACAGATACGCAGTATTTT.

This chain uses TRBV6-5 with TRBJ1-5; D ambiguous. This CDR3 comprises 9 residues. Per the germline V gene, CDR1 is MNHEY and CDR2 is SVGAGI. The CDR3 region has the DNA TGTGTCCATGTTCAGCCCCAGCATTTT. This codes for CVHVQPQHF.

The gene calls are TRBV7-2 and TRBJ1-2, with unresolved D. The CDR3 is made up of 14 amino acids. Germline assignment: CDR1 SGHTA and CDR2 FQGNSA. Trimming cost V 1 base and J 2 bases, with 8 bases left between them. CDR3 region: CASSLGPGNYGYTF. Here the CDR3 DNA reads TGTGCCAGCAGCTTAGGTCCGGGAAACTATGGCTACACCTTC.

The chain employs TRBV15 and TRBJ2-2, with no clear D. Germline lookup yields CDR1 LNHNV and CDR2 YYDKDF (reference sequence). V lost 1 base to trimming and J lost 8 bases, with 8 bases between them. The CDR3 has 13 amino acids. For the CDR3, the DNA is TGTGCCACCAGCAGAGCTGGGCGTGGGGAGCTGTTTTTT. It specifies CATSRAGRGELFF.

The chain links TRBV2 to TRBJ1-3; no firm D call. CDR3 size: 15 residues. V was shortened by 1 base and J by 2 bases, with 9 bases between the two germline ends. CDR1 and CDR2 from the germline V gene are SNHLY and FYNNEI. CDR3 nucleotides: TGTGCCAGCAGTGAAGGCAGGAGGACTGGAAACACCATATATTTT. Translated: CASSEGRRTGNTIYF. Supplemented by reference TRBV2 and TRBJ1-3, the full variable domain reads EPEVTQTPSHQVTQMGQEVILRCVPISNHLYFYWYRQILGQKVEFLVSFYNNEISEKSEIFDDQFSVERPDGSNFTLKIRSTKLEDSAMYFCASSEGRRTGNTIYFGEGSWLTVV.

CDR3 nucleotides: TGTGCCAGCAGCTCAGACAGGGGTAGTAATGAAAAACTGTTTTTT. Its translation is CASSSDRGSNEKLFF. The rearrangement links TRBV7-9 to TRBJ1-4; 8 nucleotides align to TRBD1. The J segment lost 4 bases and the V segment lost 4 bases, leaving 5 bases of the junction unmatched. The CDR3 consists of 15 residues. The germline gives CDR1 SEHNR, CDR2 FQNEAQ (reference sequence). The entire variable domain, with the rest obtained from reference TRBV7-9 and TRBJ1-4, is as follows: DTGVSQNPRHKITKRGQNVTFRCDPISEHNRLYWYRQTLGQGPEFLTYFQNEAQLEKSRLLSDRFSAERPKGSFSTLEIQRTEQGDSAMYLCASSSDRGSNEKLFFGSGTQLSVL.

J is TRBJ1-4 and V is TRBV18; D is undetermined. This CDR3 spans 17 amino acids. Trimming shortened V by 6 bases and J by 0 bases, and 17 bases separated the two germline ends. Germline CDR1 KGHSH, CDR2 LQKENI. Here the CDR3 reads CASSPRLGSPTNEKLFF. CDR3 DNA: TGTGCCAGCTCCCCAAGATTGGGGAGCCCAACTAATGAAAAACTGTTTTTT.

The V call is TRBV12-5, the J call TRBJ2-3; 8 nucleotides line up with TRBD2. Germline lookup yields CDR1 LGHNT and CDR2 FRNRAP. The V segment lost 2 bases and the J segment 4 bases; nucleotides outside the gene matches: 8. The CDR3 has 16 residues. The DNA for the CDR3 is TGTGCTAGTGGTTTGATTACGGGACTAGACGCAGATACGCAGTATTTT. Translated: CASGLITGLDADTQYF.

The rearrangement uses TRBV30 and TRBJ1-6; D not resolved. With 2 bases removed from V and 7 bases from J, the gap between germline ends came to 15 bases. CDR1 GTSNPN and CDR2 SVGIG come from the germline V gene (reference sequence). The CDR3 contains 15 residues. CDR3 amino acids: CAWSREGRINSPLHF. The DNA for the CDR3 is TGTGCCTGGAGTAGAGAGGGAAGGATAAATTCACCCCTCCACTTT.

CDR3 sequence (DNA): TGTGCCAGCAGTTCCTATTCCCCAAGTCCAGATACGCAGTATTTT. Translated, it gives CASSSYSPSPDTQYF. The chain is built from TRBV6-6 and TRBJ2-3, with D hard to call. Germline-derived CDR1 and CDR2 are MNHNY and SVGAGI (reference sequence). V lost 4 bases and J lost 4, with 15 bases in between. This CDR3 spans 15 amino acids.

The chain has TRBV6-5 and TRBJ1-5; tentative D call: TRBD1 (6 bases). There are 15 residues in the CDR3. Germline CDR1 is MNHEY and CDR2 is SVGAGI. Trimming pared 2 bases from V and 0 bases from J, leaving 8 bases between. CDR3 DNA: TGTGCCAGCAGTTACGGACAGTTTAGCAATCAGCCCCAGCATTTT. It specifies CASSYGQFSNQPQHF.

The rearrangement uses TRBV14 and TRBJ2-1, with 7 positions matching TRBD2. CDR1 is SGHDN and CDR2 is FVKESK in the germline V gene. There are 12 residues in the CDR3. With V trimmed by 8 bases and J by 5 bases, 3 bases remained unmatched. CDR3 coding DNA: TGTGCCAGCTCGCGGGGGAACAATGAGCAGTTCTTC. Translation: CASSRGNNEQFF. Full variable domain (missing parts from reference TRBV14 and TRBJ2-1): EAGVTQFPSHSVIEKGQTVTLRCDPISGHDNLYWYRRVMGKEIKFLLHFVKESKQDESGMPNNRFLAERTGGTYSTLKVQPAELEDSGVYFCASSRGNNEQFFGPGTRLTVL.